Sequencing of this TCR beta chain was carried out in a study of human T cells and chemical hapten exposure. Within the library, unique molecular identifiers were attached to each individual cDNA molecule. Each CDR3 protein gets one entry after TCRdb re-called the RACE reads with MiXCR. The profile shows about 300,000 distinct CDR3 sequences, approximately 5% of them singletons. As for time point: pre-sensitization, week 0. Treatment reported: therapeutic diphenylcyclopropenone sensitization with weekly scalp DPC. Donors were 18 to 70-year-old alopecia patients suitable for DPC. Looked up from germline, CDR1 is SGHRS and CDR2 is YFSETQ. There are 14 residues in the CDR3. Deletions cut 0 bases from V and 4 bases from J, with 10 bases between. This clonotype was counted at least ten times.

The receptor was derived from a woman aged 18 to 35 with alopecia areata. Some clones in this sample may be carry-over from other donors' samples. V usage is TRBV5-1 and J usage is TRBJ1-1; D call uncertain. Material: whole blood, obtained in connection with sensitization to the hapten diphenylcyclopropenone (DPC). The CDR3 region is CASSLAGLGTEAFF. The CDR3 DNA follows: TGCGCCAGCAGCTTGGCTGGGTTGGGCACTGAAGCTTTCTTT. The full variable domain, in which reference TRBV5-1 and TRBJ1-1 provide the parts outside the CDR3, is KAGVTQTPRYLIKTRGQQVTLSCSPISGHRSVSWYQQTPGQGLQFLFEYFSETQRNKGNFPGRFSGRQFSNSRSEMNVSTLELGDSALYLCASSLAGLGTEAFFGQGTRLTVV.